This entry lists 16 T cell receptor beta chains sequenced from one sample in a study of cytomegalovirus exposure and HLA in healthy donors. In the PCR, 60 Vbeta and 13 Jbeta primers were used. Clones were sequenced by immunoSEQ multiplex PCR, and TCRdb holds only the in-frame ones, with some missing. The sample has roughly 170,000 clones, about four fifths seen once. The sequenced sample was PBMCs. The source of these receptors is a woman between 18 and 29 years old in good health and CMV-seronegative.

The J gene is TRBJ2-7, the V gene TRBV5-4; TRBD1 might be the D (5 bases). From germline, CDR1 is SGHNT and CDR2 YYREEE (reference sequence). Trimming stripped 4 bases from V and 6 bases from J, with 20 bases between. CDR3 length: 15 residues. CDR3 sequence: CASSGQGSTLSEQYF. In DNA, the CDR3 is TGTGCCAGCAGCGGGCAGGGCTCAACCCTGTCCGAGCAGTACTTC.

This chain uses TRBV9 with TRBJ2-5, with TRBD1 matching 9 bases. The CDR3 has 16 amino acids. Germline CDR1 and CDR2: SGDLS and YYNGEE. The V gene end was trimmed by 4 bases and the J gene end by 1 base; junction bases not matched to a gene: 8. CDR3 residues: CASSFGTGSGQETQYF. CDR3 coding DNA: TGTGCCAGCAGCTTCGGGACAGGGAGTGGCCAAGAGACCCAGTACTTC.

This clone turned up a few times. This sequence joins TRBV5-1 and TRBJ2-1, with TRBD2 identical over 10 bases. J was trimmed by 5 bases and V by 2 bases; bases with no gene match: 4. The CDR3 is made up of 15 amino acids. In germline, CDR1 is SGHRS, CDR2 YFSETQ. The CDR3: CASSFAGLANNEQFF. The CDR3 coding sequence is TGCGCCAGCAGCTTTGCGGGACTAGCGAACAATGAGCAGTTCTTC.

The genes are TRBV13 and TRBJ2-7; weak D call: TRBD2 (7 bases). There are 15 residues in the CDR3. Deletions cut 0 bases from V and 4 bases from J, with 13 bases between. Germline-derived CDR1 and CDR2 are PRHDT and FYEKMQ (reference sequence). CDR3 DNA: TGTGCCAGCAGCTTAGGGAGGGGGGGTACTTACGAGCAGTACTTC. Protein sequence: CASSLGRGGTYEQYF.

A single count supports this clone. This sequence joins TRBV5-1 and TRBJ1-2, with D possibly being TRBD1 (6 bases). The germline gives CDR1 SGHRS, CDR2 YFSETQ. The V gene lost 4 bases and the J gene lost 8 bases, with 15 bases spanning the gap. The CDR3 spans 13 residues. The CDR3 region is CASSTDSPGGYTF. In nucleotides, the CDR3 is TGCGCCAGCAGCACGGACAGCCCAGGGGGCTACACCTTC.

The chain couples TRBV28 to TRBJ2-7, with D hard to call. In germline, CDR1 is MDHEN, CDR2 SYDVKM. There are 12 residues in the CDR3. V gave up 3 bases and J gave up 3 bases, with 6 bases separating them. The CDR3 protein is CASSFHNYEQYF. Written as DNA, the CDR3 is TGTGCCAGCAGTTTCCACAACTACGAGCAGTACTTC.

This chain links TRBV2 with TRBJ1-1; D is ambiguous. Germline V lookup: CDR1 SNHLY, CDR2 FYNNEI. V lost 8 bases to trimming and J lost 4 bases, with 8 bases between them. The CDR3 is made up of 11 amino acids. The CDR3 protein is CASGQFTEAFF. The CDR3 DNA sequence: TGTGCCAGCGGGCAGTTCACTGAAGCTTTCTTT. Combining the CDR3 with reference TRBV2 and TRBJ1-1 gives the whole variable domain EPEVTQTPSHQVTQMGQEVILRCVPISNHLYFYWYRQILGQKVEFLVSFYNNEISEKSEIFDDQFSVERPDGSNFTLKIRSTKLEDSAMYFCASGQFTEAFFGQGTRLTVV.

The chain couples TRBV7-9 to TRBJ2-5; 8 positions match TRBD2. The germline gives CDR1 SEHNR, CDR2 FQNEAQ (reference sequence). The CDR3 consists of 15 residues. Trimming cost V 2 bases and J 5 bases; bases outside gene matches: 7. CDR3 region: CASSLLAGLGETQYF. The CDR3 DNA follows: TGTGCCAGCAGCTTACTAGCGGGCCTAGGGGAGACCCAGTACTTC.

J is TRBJ1-3 and V is TRBV4-2; D perhaps matches TRBD1 (5 bases). CDR1 LGHNA and CDR2 YNFKEQ come from the germline V gene. V was pared by 4 bases and J by 1 base, with 8 bases between. This CDR3 is 14 amino acids long. As DNA, the CDR3 is TGTGCCAGCAGCCTCCAGGGTTCTGGAAACACCATATATTTT. Translation: CASSLQGSGNTIYF.

The rearrangement links TRBV7-9 to TRBJ2-3, with TRBD2 matching over 10 bases. The CDR3 is 16 amino acids. Germline V gene sequence: CDR1 SEHNR, CDR2 FQNEAQ (reference sequence). V lost 5 bases, J lost 4 bases, and 9 bases stayed unmatched. CDR3 sequence: CASSGEREGRSDTQYF. The CDR3 nucleotides read TGTGCCAGCAGCGGGGAGCGGGAGGGCCGCTCAGATACGCAGTATTTT.

The CDR3 region is CASSWTANTGELFF. CDR3 bases: TGTGCCAGCAGTTGGACAGCAAACACCGGGGAGCTGTTTTTT. This chain joins TRBV6-1 and TRBJ2-2, with D perhaps TRBD1 (6 bases). Germline CDR1 MNHNS, CDR2 SASEGT. Trimming stripped 5 bases from V and 2 bases from J, with 9 bases between. This CDR3 has 14 residues.

The J gene is TRBJ1-4, the V gene TRBV7-2; 7 bases map to TRBD1. The ends lost 5 bases at V and 5 bases at J; junction bases unmatched: 5. Per germline, CDR1 SGHTA and CDR2 FQGNSA. This CDR3 comprises 14 residues. The CDR3 loop is CASSPRQGNEKLFF. CDR3 in DNA: TGTGCCAGCAGCCCTCGACAGGGAAATGAAAAACTGTTTTTT.

This sequence joins TRBV28 and TRBJ2-1; the D gene is possibly TRBD1 (5 bases). Germline V gives CDR1 MDHEN, CDR2 SYDVKM. Trimming took 1 base from V and 10 from J, leaving 11 bases between them. CDR3 length: 13 amino acids. CDR3 nucleotide sequence: TGTGCCAGCAGTTTATCGGCAGGGTTAGAGCAGTTCTTC. Amino acids: CASSLSAGLEQFF.

This clone has more than one count but fewer than ten. This sample also contains other DNA sequences that code for the same CDR3. The genes are TRBV9 and TRBJ1-3, with a weak D call TRBD1 (5 bases). Germline V gene lookup returns CDR1 SGDLS and CDR2 YYNGEE. V dropped 0 bases and J dropped 3 bases, with 7 bases sitting between them. The CDR3 is made up of 14 amino acids. CDR3 bases: TGTGCCAGCAGCGTAGTAGGGGATGGAAACACCATATATTTT. It yields the protein CASSVVGDGNTIYF. The full variable domain, completed using reference TRBV9 and TRBJ1-3, is DSGVTQTPKHLITATGQRVTLRCSPRSGDLSVYWYQQSLDQGLQFLIQYYNGEERAKGNILERFSAQQFPDLHSELNLSSLELGDSALYFCASSVVGDGNTIYFGEGSWLTVV.

This clone was seen only once. V and J are TRBV11-2 and TRBJ2-5; 11 bases line up with TRBD2. In germline, CDR1 is SGHAT, CDR2 FQNNGV. The CDR3 totals 16 residues. V was pared by 1 base and J by 5 bases, with 6 bases of the junction left unmatched. The CDR3 nucleotides read TGTGCCAGCAGCTTAGGCGCTAGCGGGAGGACGGAGACCCAGTACTTC. Translation gives CASSLGASGRTETQYF.

The gene calls are TRBV28 and TRBJ1-2, with a possible D match to TRBD1 (5 bases). The CDR3 is 15 amino acids. V dropped 2 bases and J dropped 4 bases, with 14 bases sitting between them. Germline CDR1 reads MDHEN; CDR2 reads SYDVKM. The CDR3, as DNA: TGTGCCAGCAGTTTACCCGTCCGGGGGGGCTATGGCTACACCTTC. Its translation: CASSLPVRGGYGYTF.